The 23 T cell receptor beta chains reported below all come from one sample, sequenced in a study of metastatic and nonmetastatic thyroid tumors. No treatment of any kind had been given to any patient before thyroid surgery. TCRdb reprocessed the PCR reads using MiXCR. The sample holds about 16,000 clones, roughly a quarter seen once. What was sequenced was adjacent normal tissue. The receptor source for this set is a female donor with papillary thyroid cancer or a benign thyroid nodule (not recorded which). Some clones in this sample may be carry-over from other donors' samples.

Only one count was recorded for this clone. The chain has TRBV20-1 and TRBJ2-7, with TRBD1 identical over 10 bases. This CDR3 comprises 15 residues. Germline CDR1 and CDR2: DFQATT and SNEGSKA (reference sequence). Losses at the gene ends were 6 bases for V and 0 bases for J; bases not matched to a gene: 8. In nucleotides, the CDR3 is TGCAGTGCCAGATTGGGACAGGGGACCTCCTACGAGCAGTACTTC. This sequence encodes CSARLGQGTSYEQYF.

DNA for the CDR3: TGCGCCAGCAGCAGGACTAGGGAACAAGCCTACGAGCAGTACTTC. It specifies CASSRTREQAYEQYF. V gene TRBV5-1 combines with J gene TRBJ2-7, with 7 bases aligning to TRBD2. Germline values: CDR1 SGHRS, CDR2 YFSETQ. V dropped 4 bases and J dropped 2; count of bases not matched to a gene: 9. The CDR3 is 15 residues long.

This clone has ten or more counts. The chain couples TRBV20-1 to TRBJ2-7; perhaps TRBD2 as D (6 bases). CDR1 DFQATT and CDR2 SNEGSKA come from the germline V gene (reference sequence). This CDR3 contains 15 residues. V lost 2 bases to trimming and J lost 2 bases, with 16 bases between them. The CDR3 sequence: CSARPPNGRTYEQYF. The CDR3 nucleotides read TGCAGTGCTAGACCCCCTAATGGGAGGACCTACGAGCAGTACTTC.

Within the sample, this clone is medium-sized. An end of the junction does not agree with germline; a read error may underlie this. Written as DNA, the CDR3 is TGTGCCAGTAGGATAGGTACAGATACGCAGTATTTT. Residues: CASRIGTDTQYF. The chain combines TRBV19 with TRBJ2-3, with D unresolved. Looked up from germline, CDR1 is LNHDA and CDR2 is SQIVND (reference sequence). This CDR3 has 12 amino acids.

Only a few counts were recorded for this clone. The chain is built from TRBV20-1 and TRBJ2-7; 7 bases line up with TRBD2. J was trimmed by 7 bases and V by 4 bases; bases with no gene match: 19. The length of the CDR3 is 16 residues. Germline V CDR1 and CDR2: DFQATT, SNEGSKA (reference sequence). The CDR3 sequence is CSATGQRDLIEREQYF. The CDR3 DNA reads as TGCAGTGCTACTGGCCAGCGGGACTTAATCGAGCGAGAGCAGTACTTC.

This clone came up a few times. The chain employs TRBV6-6 and TRBJ2-1, with D perhaps TRBD1 (5 bases). There are 14 residues in the CDR3. CDR1 MNHNY and CDR2 SVGAGI come from the germline V gene (reference sequence). V gave up 4 bases and J gave up 7 bases, with 14 bases separating them. The CDR3 DNA sequence: TGTGCCAGCAGTTGGCAGGGTTCGTATAATGAGCAGTTCTTC. Translated: CASSWQGSYNEQFF.

There are a few counts of this clone. This chain links TRBV3-1 with TRBJ2-1; 10 bases map to TRBD2. The V gene end was trimmed by 4 bases and the J gene end by 16 bases; junction bases not matched to a gene: 13. CDR1 is LGHDT and CDR2 is YNNKEL in the germline V gene (reference sequence). CDR3 size: 14 residues. CDR3 loop: CASSPINLAGGPFF. In DNA form, the CDR3 reads TGTGCCAGCAGCCCCATAAATTTAGCGGGAGGCCCTTTCTTC.

This clone is labeled medium-sized. V usage is TRBV9 and J usage is TRBJ2-3, with D possibly matching TRBD1 (5 bases). Germline V CDR1 and CDR2: SGDLS, YYNGEE. CDR3 length: 16 amino acids. V was pared by 1 base and J by 4 bases, with 16 bases between. The CDR3 nucleotides are TGTGCCAGCAGCGTACATGGGGCAGGGTTAGCAGATACGCAGTATTTT. It translates to CASSVHGAGLADTQYF.

This clone was seen more than once but under ten times. The rearrangement links TRBV20-1 to TRBJ1-1, with D perhaps matching TRBD1 (5 bases). This CDR3 is 14 amino acids long. V was trimmed by 0 bases and J by 1 base, leaving 9 bases between them. Germline CDR1 and CDR2: DFQATT and SNEGSKA (reference sequence). The chain's CDR3 is CSARDDRGNTEAFF. CDR3 DNA: TGCAGTGCTAGAGATGATAGGGGGAACACTGAAGCTTTCTTT.

The chain recombines TRBV6-5 with TRBJ1-2; TRBD1 aligns across 8 bases. Losses at the gene ends were 2 bases for V and 6 bases for J; bases not matched to a gene: 8. There are 15 residues in the CDR3. Looked up from germline, CDR1 is MNHEY and CDR2 is SVGAGI. CDR3 nucleotides: TGTGCCAGCAGTTACGGGCAGGGGGCGTACGATGGCTACACCTTC. As protein: CASSYGQGAYDGYTF.

The gene calls are TRBV2 and TRBJ2-1; TRBD2 agrees at 12 bases. V dropped 1 base and J dropped 10; count of bases not matched to a gene: 8. The length of the CDR3 is 16 residues. Germline V gives CDR1 SNHLY, CDR2 FYNNEI. The CDR3 is CASSEGQLAGGPEQFF. CDR3 nucleotides: TGTGCCAGCAGTGAAGGACAGCTAGCGGGAGGGCCGGAGCAGTTCTTC.

The chain uses TRBV20-1 and TRBJ2-7; D is perhaps TRBD2 (5 bases). Trimming removed 5 bases from V and 4 bases from J, with 9 bases in between. Germline lookup yields CDR1 DFQATT and CDR2 SNEGSKA (reference sequence). This CDR3 has 11 residues. The chain's CDR3 is CSARSGYEQYF. The CDR3 DNA reads as TGCAGTGCTCGAAGCGGTTACGAGCAGTACTTC.

The rearrangement links TRBV12-3 or TRBV12-4 to TRBJ2-1; 7 nucleotides match TRBD1. There are 13 residues in the CDR3. V lost 7 bases, J lost 7 bases, and 7 bases stayed unmatched. The CDR3 here is CASNHRGANEQFF. As DNA, the CDR3 is TGTGCCAGCAACCACAGGGGCGCTAATGAGCAGTTCTTC.

The table lists this clone with a few counts. The CDR3 is CATEEGKGYGYTF. The DNA of the CDR3 is TGTGCCACCGAGGAGGGGAAGGGCTATGGCTACACCTTC. The chain is built from TRBV24-1 and TRBJ1-2, with D possibly being TRBD1 (5 bases). CDR1 and CDR2 from the germline V gene are KGHDR and SFDVKD. The CDR3 has 13 residues. V was trimmed by 9 bases and J by 4 bases, leaving 14 bases between them.

In this sample, this clone is large. The chain joins TRBV28 to TRBJ2-7; the D gene is possibly TRBD2 (6 bases). The CDR3 loop spans 14 amino acids. The germline V gene has CDR1 MDHEN and CDR2 SYDVKM. The V and J ends lost 6 bases and 0 bases respectively, with 12 bases between them. DNA of the CDR3: TGTGCCAGCAGCGGGGGACGCAGCTCCTACGAGCAGTACTTC. This codes for CASSGGRSSYEQYF.

This clone was observed a few times. The chain is built from TRBV19 and TRBJ1-4, with unresolved D. CDR3 size: 15 residues. The germline gives CDR1 LNHDA, CDR2 SQIVND (reference sequence). V shed 7 bases and J shed 0 bases, with 12 bases lying between them. The CDR3: CASTHATATNEKLFF. CDR3 nucleotide sequence: TGTGCCAGTACTCATGCAACTGCAACTAATGAAAAACTGTTTTTT.

The V call is TRBV3-1, the J call TRBJ2-7; 8 bases are shared with TRBD1. This CDR3 has 13 residues. V dropped 6 bases and J dropped 2; count of bases not matched to a gene: 3. The germline gives CDR1 LGHDT, CDR2 YNNKEL (reference sequence). CDR3 coding DNA: TGTGCCAGCAGTCAGGACAGGGCCTACGAGCAGTACTTC. The encoded protein is CASSQDRAYEQYF.

The chain combines TRBV6-2 or TRBV6-3 with TRBJ2-7; D is undetermined. Trimming stripped 6 bases from V and 7 bases from J, with 13 bases between. The CDR3 loop spans 12 amino acids. Germline lookup yields CDR1 MNHEY and CDR2 SVGEGT. The CDR3 spells CASRLVLGEQYF. CDR3 sequence (DNA): TGTGCCAGCAGGCTTGTCTTGGGGGAGCAGTACTTC.

This clone came up once. The chain links TRBV7-2 to TRBJ1-2; TRBD1 aligns across 8 bases. Germline V lookup: CDR1 SGHTA, CDR2 FQGNSA. Trimming removed 2 bases from V and 4 bases from J; junction bases left unmatched: 3. This CDR3 is built from 14 residues. The CDR3 DNA reads as TGTGCCAGCAGCTTATCGGGACAGGTCTATGGCTACACCTTC. Protein product: CASSLSGQVYGYTF.

At least ten counts were recorded for this clone. The J gene is TRBJ2-7, the V gene TRBV27, with 11 bases that match TRBD1. Germline V CDR1 and CDR2: MNHEY, SMNVEV (reference sequence). The CDR3 consists of 14 residues. The V gene end was trimmed by 5 bases and the J gene end by 2 bases; junction bases not matched to a gene: 2. CDR3 DNA sequence: TGTGCCAGCAGTGGACAGGGGGCGGCCTACGAGCAGTACTTC. Encoded protein: CASSGQGAAYEQYF.

A note on this clone: Other DNA sequences of this sample code for an identical CDR3. The chain links TRBV5-5 to TRBJ1-1, with D hard to call. From germline, CDR1 is SGHKS and CDR2 YYEKEE (reference sequence). Trimming took 0 bases from V and 7 from J, leaving 4 bases between them. The CDR3 has 11 residues. The CDR3 here is CASSLGGEAFF. CDR3 nucleotides: TGTGCCAGCAGCTTGGGAGGTGAAGCTTTCTTT. Drawing the rest from reference TRBV5-5 and TRBJ1-1, the complete variable domain is DAGVTQSPTHLIKTRGQQVTLRCSPISGHKSVSWYQQVLGQGPQFIFQYYEKEERGRGNFPDRFSARQFPNYSSELNVNALLLGDSALYLCASSLGGEAFFGQGTRLTVV.

This chain connects TRBV11-1 to TRBJ2-7; 10 positions match TRBD2. The germline V gene encodes CDR1 SGHAT and CDR2 FQDESV (reference sequence). With 5 bases clipped from V and 4 bases from J, the junction kept 8 bases outside the gene matches. The CDR3 consists of 15 residues. In DNA, the CDR3 is TGTGCCAGCAGCCCAGCTAGCGGGAGATTGTACGAGCAGTACTTC. The encoded protein is CASSPASGRLYEQYF.

This clone was detected a few times. The chain has TRBV20-1 and TRBJ2-1; tentatively, D is TRBD1 or TRBD2 (5 bases each). V was shortened by 6 bases and J by 2 bases, with 14 bases between the two germline ends. CDR1 and CDR2 from the germline V gene are DFQATT and SNEGSKA (reference sequence). The CDR3 loop spans 14 amino acids. The CDR3 DNA reads TGCAGTGCACGGGACCTGATAACCTACAATGAGCAGTTCTTC. The encoded protein is CSARDLITYNEQFF.